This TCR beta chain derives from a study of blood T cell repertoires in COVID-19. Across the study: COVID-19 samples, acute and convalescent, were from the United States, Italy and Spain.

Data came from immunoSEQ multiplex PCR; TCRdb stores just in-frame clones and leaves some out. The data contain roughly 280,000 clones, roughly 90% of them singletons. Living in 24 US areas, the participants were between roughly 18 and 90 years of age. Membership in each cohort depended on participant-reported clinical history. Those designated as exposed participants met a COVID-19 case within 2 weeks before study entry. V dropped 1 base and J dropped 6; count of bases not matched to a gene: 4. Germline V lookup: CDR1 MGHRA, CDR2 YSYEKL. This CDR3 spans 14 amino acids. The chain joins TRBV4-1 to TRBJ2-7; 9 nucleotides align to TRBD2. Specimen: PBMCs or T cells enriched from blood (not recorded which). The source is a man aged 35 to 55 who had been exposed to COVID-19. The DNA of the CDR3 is TGCGCCAGCAGCCAAGTAGGAGCGGGGGGCGAGCAGTACTTC. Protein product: CASSQVGAGGEQYF.